This is a list of T cell receptor beta chains from one sample in a study of T-cell memory formation after mild COVID-19. TCRdb redid the calling of the 5' RACE reads with MiXCR, one entry per CDR3 protein. This sample has over 350,000 distinct CDR3 sequences, with 24% found just once. Source material: PBMCs or a T cell subset sorted from them (not recorded which). The source is an adult woman who had mild COVID-19 (a few samples of this study predate the infection). Cell type and time point are not known. Each CDR3 is given with its conserved first and last residue. Each record gives: D gene, V gene, J gene, clone size, CDR3 protein, CDR3 DNA. The D gene is left open where the match is weak. Clone size is stated in some rows and not others, as once, few, many or a class when expanded.

>-|TRBV29-1|TRBJ2-5|many
CSVEGSLQETQYF
TGCAGCGTTGAAGGTTCCCTCCAAGAGACCCAGTACTTC
>TRBD2|TRBV6-1|TRBJ2-1|once
CASSEAGGQFF
TGTGCCAGCAGTGAGGCGGGGGGGCAGTTCTTC
>TRBD2|TRBV5-1|TRBJ2-3|few
CASSLVLGSLAGPITDTQYF
TGCGCCAGCAGCTTGGTTTTGGGTTCTCTAGCGGGGCCCATCACAGATACGCAGTATTTT
>TRBD1|TRBV11-3|TRBJ2-3|few
CASSSGQVPDTQYF
TGTGCCAGCAGCTCGGGACAGGTACCAGATACGCAGTATTTT
>TRBD2|TRBV20-1|TRBJ2-7|few
CSARTSGMRFAAQYF
TGCAGTGCTAGAACCAGCGGGATGCGTTTCGCTGCGCAGTACTTC
>-|TRBV7-2|TRBJ1-1|-
CASSLFAGPNTEAFF
TGTGCCAGCAGCTTATTTGCGGGGCCGAACACTGAAGCTTTCTTT
>-|TRBV5-6|TRBJ2-7|-
CASRLDSYEQYF
TGTGCCAGCAGGTTGGACAGCTACGAGCAGTACTTC
>TRBD2|TRBV15|TRBJ2-7|-
CATSRETSGYEQYF
TGTGCCACCAGCAGAGAAACTAGCGGTTACGAGCAGTACTTC
>-|TRBV6-4|TRBJ1-6|-
CASSDDGNSPLHF
TGTGCCAGCAGTGACGACGGGAATTCACCCCTCCACTTT
>TRBD2|TRBV7-2|TRBJ2-5|few
CASSLRASGGQETQYF
TGTGCCAGCAGCTTACGGGCTAGCGGGGGACAAGAGACCCAGTACTTC
>-|TRBV7-2|TRBJ1-1|few
CASSRQGLTEAFF
TGTGCCAGCAGCCGTCAGGGTTTAACTGAAGCTTTCTTT
>TRBD1|TRBV12-3/TRBV12-4|TRBJ2-5|-
CASSRGTGAIQETQYF
TGTGCCAGCAGTCGGGGGACAGGAGCAATCCAAGAGACCCAGTACTTC
>-|TRBV18|TRBJ1-2|-
CASSPREGIYGYTF
TGTGCCAGCTCACCACGAGAGGGGATCTATGGCTACACCTTC
>-|TRBV20-1|TRBJ1-1|-
CSARSEGRAFF
TGCAGTGCTAGGAGCGAGGGTAGGGCTTTCTTT
>-|TRBV21-1|TRBJ1-5|once
CASSKVEDRNSNQPQHF
TGTGCCAGCAGCAAGGTCGAGGACAGAAATAGCAATCAGCCCCAGCATTTT
>-|TRBV18|TRBJ2-2|few
CASSPPAGTLGTGELFF
TGTGCCAGCTCACCACCGGCAGGCACCCTCGGCACCGGGGAGCTGTTTTTT
>-|TRBV20-1|TRBJ1-1|-
CSARDLSGPTEAFF
TGCAGTGCTAGAGATCTTTCGGGGCCCACTGAAGCTTTCTTT
>TRBD1|TRBV5-1|TRBJ2-3|-
CASSQMTGGLDTQYF
TGCGCCAGCAGCCAGATGACAGGGGGATTAGATACGCAGTATTTT
>-|TRBV15|TRBJ2-1|few
CATSSRVAQFF
TGTGCCACCAGCAGCCGGGTCGCGCAGTTCTTC
>TRBD2|TRBV2|TRBJ2-1|few
CASSEAWGGDQFF
TGTGCCAGCAGTGAAGCATGGGGGGGAGATCAGTTCTTC
>-|TRBV5-5|TRBJ2-5|-
CASSLTLTSLPRSVWETQYF
TGTGCCAGCAGCTTAACCTTAACTTCTTTGCCGCGTTCGGTGTGGGAGACCCAGTACTTC
>-|TRBV9|TRBJ2-7|few
CASSVATGSSYEQYF
TGTGCCAGCAGCGTAGCGACAGGCAGCTCCTACGAGCAGTACTTC
>-|TRBV11-2|TRBJ2-4|-
CASSLDLWGTVGKNIQYF
TGTGCCAGCAGCTTAGATCTGTGGGGAACCGTCGGCAAAAACATTCAGTACTTC
>-|TRBV7-2|TRBJ2-5|few
CASSLSGWRETQYF
TGTGCCAGCAGCCTGAGCGGGTGGCGGGAGACCCAGTACTTC
>TRBD1|TRBV6-5|TRBJ2-7|-
CASSYDRGQYEQYF
TGTGCCAGCAGTTACGACAGGGGGCAATACGAGCAGTACTTC
>-|TRBV12-3/TRBV12-4|TRBJ1-1|-
CASSAGWYTEAFF
TGTGCCAGCAGTGCTGGTTGGTACACTGAAGCTTTCTTT
>-|TRBV20-1|TRBJ1-2|-
CSARGQGGYGYTF
TGCAGTGCTAGAGGTCAGGGCGGCTATGGCTACACCTTC
>-|TRBV24-1|TRBJ2-6|-
CATSRAGANVLTF
TGTGCCACTTCTCGGGCTGGGGCCAACGTCCTGACTTTC
>-|TRBV7-6|TRBJ2-2|-
CASSLASGNGELFF
TGTGCCAGCAGCTTAGCCTCAGGGAACGGGGAGCTGTTTTTT
>TRBD1|TRBV27|TRBJ2-7|many
CASSLKTGSYYEQYF
TGTGCCAGCAGTTTGAAGACAGGGTCGTACTACGAGCAGTACTTC
>-|TRBV27|TRBJ1-4|-
CASRGHPNEKLFF
TGTGCCAGCAGGGGACATCCTAATGAAAAACTGTTTTTT
>-|TRBV5-1|TRBJ2-5|-
CASSGSGVEETQYF
TGCGCCAGCAGCGGGTCGGGGGTGGAGGAGACCCAGTACTTC
>TRBD2|TRBV20-1|TRBJ2-3|few
CSARDGFPSGRAPTDTQYF
TGCAGTGCTAGAGATGGGTTCCCTAGCGGGAGGGCCCCTACAGATACGCAGTATTTT
>-|TRBV7-3|TRBJ2-7|many
CASSLWGSSYEQYF
TGTGCCAGCAGCTTATGGGGGTCCTCCTACGAGCAGTACTTC
>-|TRBV14|TRBJ2-1|few
CASSRRGRRTTNEQFF
TGTGCCAGCAGCCGCCGGGGACGCAGGACGACTAATGAGCAGTTCTTC
>-|TRBV30|TRBJ2-7|-
CAWNNIDYEQYF
TGTGCCTGGAACAATATTGACTACGAGCAGTACTTC
>-|TRBV12-3/TRBV12-4|TRBJ2-3|few
CASSSVGEAPTDTQYF
TGTGCCAGCAGTTCAGTTGGGGAGGCACCCACAGATACGCAGTATTTT
>-|TRBV12-3/TRBV12-4|TRBJ2-3|once
CASSLLLALGDTQYF
TGTGCCAGCAGCCTGCTATTGGCCCTGGGGGATACGCAGTATTTT
>-|TRBV27|TRBJ1-4|-
CASSLFYNEKLFF
TGTGCCAGCAGTTTATTTTATAATGAAAAACTGTTTTTT
>TRBD2|TRBV20-1|TRBJ2-3|-
CSAPLAGGGTDTQYF
TGCAGTGCCCCACTAGCGGGAGGTGGCACAGATACGCAGTATTTT
>-|TRBV7-9|TRBJ2-3|few
CASSLGLPDTQYF
TGTGCCAGCAGCTTAGGCCTCCCAGATACGCAGTATTTT
>TRBD2|TRBV12-5|TRBJ2-1|-
CASGLVKVTSGNNEQFF
TGTGCTAGTGGTTTGGTAAAGGTAACTAGCGGCAACAATGAGCAGTTCTTC
>TRBD1|TRBV29-1|TRBJ2-2|-
CSVKDRVITGELFF
TGCAGCGTTAAAGACAGGGTAATCACCGGGGAGCTGTTTTTT
>-|TRBV2|TRBJ1-1|-
CANGRRSMNTEAFF
TGTGCCAACGGCCGACGCAGCATGAACACTGAAGCTTTCTTT
>TRBD2|TRBV6-4|TRBJ2-7|-
CASTQAGRSYEQYF
TGTGCCAGCACCCAAGCGGGACGCTCCTACGAGCAGTACTTC
>-|TRBV6-6|TRBJ2-5|once
CASSYSVTDPETQYF
TGTGCCAGCAGTTACTCCGTGACAGACCCAGAGACCCAGTACTTC
>TRBD1|TRBV14|TRBJ2-1|-
CASSQIGQGAGNEQFF
TGTGCCAGCAGCCAAATCGGACAGGGGGCGGGGAATGAGCAGTTCTTC